These 8 T cell receptor beta chains share one sample of origin, sequenced in a study of cytomegalovirus exposure and HLA in healthy donors. Profiled with immunoSEQ multiplex PCR; TCRdb holds only in-frame clones, not every one. The table lists about 120,000 clones, 85% to 90% of them singletons, with 2% to 2.5% in the top ten. The sample was PBMCs. These receptors all come from a woman aged 25 to 39 in good health and CMV-seronegative.

The chain employs TRBV10-2 and TRBJ2-7; 15 bases are shared with TRBD2. Germline loops: CDR1 WSHSY, CDR2 SAAADI. The junction had 12 bases not matched to a gene; V was cut back by 6 bases and J by 0 bases. This CDR3 spans 19 amino acids. The CDR3 is CASSSPSGTSGGRSYEQYF. The CDR3 coding sequence is TGCGCCAGCAGCTCCCCTTCCGGGACTAGCGGGGGGCGCTCCTACGAGCAGTACTTC.

The chain employs TRBV10-3 and TRBJ2-5; 7 nucleotides match TRBD1. CDR1 and CDR2 (germline): ENHRY, SYGVKD. V lost 6 bases and J lost 7; bases outside the gene matches: 14. CDR3 length: 15 residues. The CDR3: CAISPDREGRGTQYF. The CDR3 DNA is TGTGCCATCAGCCCTGACAGGGAAGGGCGAGGGACCCAGTACTTC.

V is TRBV5-1 and J is TRBJ1-4, with 7 bases that match TRBD1. Germline CDR1 SGHRS, CDR2 YFSETQ. The CDR3 consists of 15 residues. J gave up 5 bases and V 4 bases, and 8 bases lay outside the gene matches. The CDR3 bases are TGCGCCAGCAGCCAAATACAGGGGCCAAATGAAAAACTGTTTTTT. Protein: CASSQIQGPNEKLFF.

This rearrangement joins TRBV4-2 to TRBJ1-1; 9 bases match TRBD1. J gave up 2 bases and V 4 bases, and 14 bases lay outside the gene matches. Germline V gene data show CDR1 as LGHNA and CDR2 as YNFKEQ. This CDR3 region has 18 residues. The CDR3 DNA follows: TGTGCCAGCAGCCCTTCCGGGACAGGGCTCGTCGGCAACACTGAAGCTTTCTTT. Translated, it gives CASSPSGTGLVGNTEAFF.

This chain links TRBV9 with TRBJ2-2, with unresolved D. CDR1 and CDR2 (germline): SGDLS, YYNGEE. Deletions cut 3 bases from V and 1 base from J, with 4 bases between. The CDR3 is 13 amino acids. The CDR3 bases are TGTGCCAGCAGCGCCCAGAACACCGGGGAGCTGTTTTTT. The encoded protein is CASSAQNTGELFF.

The chain uses TRBV9 and TRBJ2-7; 9 nucleotides align to TRBD1. CDR1 is SGDLS, CDR2 YYNGEE, per germline. With V trimmed by 0 bases and J by 3 bases, 7 bases remained unmatched. The CDR3 is made up of 16 amino acids. In DNA form, the CDR3 reads TGTGCCAGCAGCGTAGATACAGGGGGCGCCGGCTACGAGCAGTACTTC. Translation gives CASSVDTGGAGYEQYF.

This chain joins TRBV4-1 and TRBJ2-3, with D perhaps matching TRBD2 (5 bases). Germline loops: CDR1 MGHRA, CDR2 YSYEKL. This CDR3 spans 16 amino acids. V was pared by 0 bases and J by 2 bases, with 12 bases between. Here the CDR3 reads CASSQDEGGFTDTQYF. In DNA, the CDR3 is TGCGCCAGCAGCCAAGATGAAGGCGGGTTCACAGATACGCAGTATTTT.

This clone was recorded once. V gene TRBV11-2 combines with J gene TRBJ2-5; D perhaps matches TRBD1 (7 bases). Germline CDR1 is SGHAT and CDR2 is FQNNGV. This CDR3 has 14 residues. V was pared by 3 bases and J by 4 bases, with 12 bases between. CDR3 coding DNA: TGTGCCAGCAGCTTCCGACAGGGAGGAGAGACCCAGTACTTC. Protein sequence: CASSFRQGGETQYF.